Included here is one T cell receptor (beta chain) sequence, with context. The entry originates in a study of shared clonotypes between healthy human individuals. Sequenced by immunoSEQ multiplex PCR; TCRdb stores in-frame clones only, minus some. The data hold over a million clones, with 95% to 99% observed a single time. Trimming pared 1 base from V and 0 bases from J, leaving 6 bases between. The CDR3 contains 14 residues. Germline assignment: CDR1 LNHDA and CDR2 SQIVND (reference sequence). Sequenced: naive CD4+ T cells sorted from blood. The subset was: CD45RA+ positively selected. The chain carries TRBV19 and TRBJ1-2, with D possibly TRBD1 on 6 matching bases. The sequence came from a man aged 25 to 40 in good health. The DNA of the CDR3 is TGTGCCAGTAGTATAGGGACAGCTAACTATGGCTACACCTTC. Encoded protein: CASSIGTANYGYTF. Full variable domain (outside the CDR3, taken from reference TRBV19 and TRBJ1-2): DGGITQSPKYLFRKEGQNVTLSCEQNLNHDAMYWYRQDPGQGLRLIYYSQIVNDFQKGDIAEGYSVSREKKESFPLTVTSAQKNPTAFYLCASSIGTANYGYTFGSGTRLTVV.